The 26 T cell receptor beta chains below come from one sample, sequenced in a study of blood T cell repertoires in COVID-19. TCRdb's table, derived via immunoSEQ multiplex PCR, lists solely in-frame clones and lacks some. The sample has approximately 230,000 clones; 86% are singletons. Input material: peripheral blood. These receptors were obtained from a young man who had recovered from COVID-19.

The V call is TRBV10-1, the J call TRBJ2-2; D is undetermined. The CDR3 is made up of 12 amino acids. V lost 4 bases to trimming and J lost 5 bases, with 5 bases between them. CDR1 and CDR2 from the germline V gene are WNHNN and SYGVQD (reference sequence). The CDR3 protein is CASSALTGELFF. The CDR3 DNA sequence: TGCGCCAGCAGTGCCCTGACCGGGGAGCTGTTTTTT.

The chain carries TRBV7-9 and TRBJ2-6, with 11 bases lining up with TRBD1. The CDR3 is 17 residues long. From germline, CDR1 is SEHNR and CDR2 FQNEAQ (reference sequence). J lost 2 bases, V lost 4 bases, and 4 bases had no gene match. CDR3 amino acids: CASSYPGQGAGANVLTF. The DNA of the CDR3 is TGTGCCAGCAGCTACCCGGGACAGGGGGCTGGGGCCAACGTCCTGACTTTC.

The CDR3 spells CASSFERGSYEQYF. The CDR3, as DNA: TGTGCCAGCAGCTTTGAACGGGGAAGCTACGAGCAGTACTTC. This sequence joins TRBV7-8 and TRBJ2-7, with D tentatively TRBD2 (5 bases). This CDR3 has 14 amino acids. Germline V lookup: CDR1 SGHVS, CDR2 FQNEAQ. Trimming stripped 3 bases from V and 3 bases from J, with 12 bases between.

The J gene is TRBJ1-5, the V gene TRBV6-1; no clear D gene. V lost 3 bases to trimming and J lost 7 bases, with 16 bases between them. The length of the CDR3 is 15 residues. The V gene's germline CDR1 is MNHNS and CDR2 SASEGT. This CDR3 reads CASSDKMGGRQPQHF. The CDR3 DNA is TGTGCCAGCAGTGACAAAATGGGAGGACGGCAGCCCCAGCATTTT.

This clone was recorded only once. CDR3 DNA sequence: TGCGCCAGCAGCCAACCTTCCGGCGGGACAGGGAATGAAAAACTGTTTTTT. This encodes CASSQPSGGTGNEKLFF. V is TRBV4-1 and J is TRBJ1-4, with 9 bases fitting TRBD1. The CDR3 covers 17 residues. V was pared by 2 bases and J by 5 bases, with 9 bases of the junction left unmatched. Germline V gene lookup returns CDR1 MGHRA and CDR2 YSYEKL.

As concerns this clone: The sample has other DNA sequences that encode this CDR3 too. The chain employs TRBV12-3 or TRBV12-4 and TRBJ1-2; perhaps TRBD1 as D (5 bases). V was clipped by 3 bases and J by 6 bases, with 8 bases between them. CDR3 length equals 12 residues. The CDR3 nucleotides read TGTGCCAGCAGTTTTTCCAGGGATGGCTACACCTTC. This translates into CASSFSRDGYTF.

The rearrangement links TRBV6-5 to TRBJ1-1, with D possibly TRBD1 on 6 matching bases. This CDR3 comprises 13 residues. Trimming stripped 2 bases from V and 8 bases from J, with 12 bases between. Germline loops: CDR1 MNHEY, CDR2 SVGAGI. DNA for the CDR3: TGTGCCAGCAGTTACCCTCATACAGGGGAAGCTTTCTTT. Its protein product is CASSYPHTGEAFF.

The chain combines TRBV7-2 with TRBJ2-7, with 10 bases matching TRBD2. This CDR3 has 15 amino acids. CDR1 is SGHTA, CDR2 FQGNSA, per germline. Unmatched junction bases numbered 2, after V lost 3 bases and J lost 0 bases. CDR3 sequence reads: CASSFLAGDSYEQYF. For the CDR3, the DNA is TGTGCCAGCAGCTTTCTAGCGGGGGACTCCTACGAGCAGTACTTC.

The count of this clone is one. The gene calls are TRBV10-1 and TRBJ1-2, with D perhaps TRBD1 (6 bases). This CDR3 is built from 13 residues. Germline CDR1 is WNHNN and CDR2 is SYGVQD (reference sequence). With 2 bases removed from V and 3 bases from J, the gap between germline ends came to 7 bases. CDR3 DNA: TGCGCCAGCAGTGAGGGACAGCACTATGGCTACACCTTC. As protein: CASSEGQHYGYTF.

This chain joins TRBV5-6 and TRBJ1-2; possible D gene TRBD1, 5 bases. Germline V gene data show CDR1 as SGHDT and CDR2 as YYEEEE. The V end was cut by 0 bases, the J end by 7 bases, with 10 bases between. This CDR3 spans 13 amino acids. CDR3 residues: CASSLARVGGYTF. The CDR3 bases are TGTGCCAGCAGCTTGGCCAGGGTCGGTGGCTACACCTTC.

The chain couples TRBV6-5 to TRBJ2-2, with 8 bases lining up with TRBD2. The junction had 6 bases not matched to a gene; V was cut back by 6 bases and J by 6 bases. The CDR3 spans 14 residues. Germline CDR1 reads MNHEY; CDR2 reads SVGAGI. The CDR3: CASRKAGEAGELFF. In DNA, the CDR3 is TGTGCCAGCAGGAAAGCGGGGGAGGCCGGGGAGCTGTTTTTT.

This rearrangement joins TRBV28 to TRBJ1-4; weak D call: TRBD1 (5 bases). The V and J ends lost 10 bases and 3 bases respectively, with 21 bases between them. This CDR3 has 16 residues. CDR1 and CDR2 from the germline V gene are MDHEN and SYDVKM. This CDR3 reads CATNGRVRWSNEKLFF. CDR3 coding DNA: TGTGCCACCAACGGCAGGGTCCGGTGGTCTAATGAAAAACTGTTTTTT.

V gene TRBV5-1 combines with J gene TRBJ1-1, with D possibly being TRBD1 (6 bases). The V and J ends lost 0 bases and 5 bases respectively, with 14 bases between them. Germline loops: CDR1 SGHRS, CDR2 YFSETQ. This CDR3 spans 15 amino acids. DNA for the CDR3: TGCGCCAGCAGCTTGGCCGGACTAGGGGGAACTGAAGCTTTCTTT. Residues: CASSLAGLGGTEAFF.

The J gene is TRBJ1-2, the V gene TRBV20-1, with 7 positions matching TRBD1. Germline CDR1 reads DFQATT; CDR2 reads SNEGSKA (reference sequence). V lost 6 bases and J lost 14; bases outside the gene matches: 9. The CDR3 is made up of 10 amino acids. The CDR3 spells CSAPDRYKTF. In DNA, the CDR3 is TGCAGTGCCCCGGACAGGTATAAGACCTTC.

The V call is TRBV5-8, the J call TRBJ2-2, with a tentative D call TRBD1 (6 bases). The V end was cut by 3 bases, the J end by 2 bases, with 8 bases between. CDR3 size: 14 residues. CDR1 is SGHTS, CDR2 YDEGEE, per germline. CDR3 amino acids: CASSWTVNTGELFF. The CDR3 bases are TGTGCCAGCAGCTGGACAGTAAACACCGGGGAGCTGTTTTTT.

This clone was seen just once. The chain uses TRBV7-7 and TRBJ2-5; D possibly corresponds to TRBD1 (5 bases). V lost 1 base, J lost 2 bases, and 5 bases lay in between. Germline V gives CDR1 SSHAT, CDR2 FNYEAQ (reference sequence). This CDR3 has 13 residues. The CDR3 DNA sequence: TGTGCCAGCAGCTTAGGACAGCAAGAGACCCAGTACTTC. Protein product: CASSLGQQETQYF.

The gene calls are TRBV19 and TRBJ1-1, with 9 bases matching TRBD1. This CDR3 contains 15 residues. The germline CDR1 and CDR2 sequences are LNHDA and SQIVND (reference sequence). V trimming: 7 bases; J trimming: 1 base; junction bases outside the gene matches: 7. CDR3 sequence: CASTGPGQGNTEAFF. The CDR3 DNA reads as TGTGCCAGTACCGGCCCGGGACAGGGGAACACTGAAGCTTTCTTT.

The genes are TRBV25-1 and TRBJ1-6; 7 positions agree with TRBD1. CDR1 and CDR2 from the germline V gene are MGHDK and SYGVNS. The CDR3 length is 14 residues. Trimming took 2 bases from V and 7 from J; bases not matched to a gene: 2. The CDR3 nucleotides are TGTGCCAGCAGTGAAGGGACAGCAAATTCACCCCTCCACTTT. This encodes CASSEGTANSPLHF.

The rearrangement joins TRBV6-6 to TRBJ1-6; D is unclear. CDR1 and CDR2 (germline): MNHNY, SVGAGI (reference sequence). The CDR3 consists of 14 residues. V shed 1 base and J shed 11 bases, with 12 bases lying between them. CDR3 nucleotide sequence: TGTGCCAGCAGTTACTTGGTCAGGTGGGCACCCCTCCACTTT. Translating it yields CASSYLVRWAPLHF.

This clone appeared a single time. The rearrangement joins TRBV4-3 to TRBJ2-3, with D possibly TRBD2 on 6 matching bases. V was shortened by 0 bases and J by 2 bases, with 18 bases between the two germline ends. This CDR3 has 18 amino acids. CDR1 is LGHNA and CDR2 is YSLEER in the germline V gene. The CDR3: CASSQDPIIGGITDTQYF. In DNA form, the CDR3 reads TGCGCCAGCAGCCAAGACCCTATTATCGGGGGAATCACAGATACGCAGTATTTT.

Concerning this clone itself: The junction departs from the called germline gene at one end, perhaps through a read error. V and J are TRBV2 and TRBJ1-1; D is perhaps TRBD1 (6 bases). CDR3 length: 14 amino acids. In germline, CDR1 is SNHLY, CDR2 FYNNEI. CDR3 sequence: CASREGQPNTEAFF. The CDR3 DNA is TGTGCCAGCAGGGAAGGACAGCCGAACACTGAAGCTTTCTTT.

The CDR3 sequence: CASSYSTLINRGKAFF. CDR3 coding DNA: TGTGCCAGCAGTTATTCGACCTTAATTAACAGGGGCAAAGCTTTCTTT. This chain connects TRBV6-5 to TRBJ1-1; 7 nucleotides match TRBD1. V shed 3 bases, J shed 9 bases, and the junction held 16 bases outside the gene matches. The CDR3 extends over 16 amino acids. The germline V gene encodes CDR1 MNHEY and CDR2 SVGAGI.

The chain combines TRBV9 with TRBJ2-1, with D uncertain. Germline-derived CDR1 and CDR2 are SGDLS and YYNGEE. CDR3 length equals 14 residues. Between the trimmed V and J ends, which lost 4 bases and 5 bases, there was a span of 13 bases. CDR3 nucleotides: TGTGCCAGCAGCTTGGGCAGCCTCGACAATGAGCAGTTCTTC. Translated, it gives CASSLGSLDNEQFF.

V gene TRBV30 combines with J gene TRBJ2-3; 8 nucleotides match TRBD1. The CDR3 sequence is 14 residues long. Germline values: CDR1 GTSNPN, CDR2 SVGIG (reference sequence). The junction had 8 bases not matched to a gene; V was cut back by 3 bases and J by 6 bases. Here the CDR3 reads CAWRTQGAGDTQYF. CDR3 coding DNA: TGTGCCTGGAGGACGCAGGGGGCGGGGGATACGCAGTATTTT.

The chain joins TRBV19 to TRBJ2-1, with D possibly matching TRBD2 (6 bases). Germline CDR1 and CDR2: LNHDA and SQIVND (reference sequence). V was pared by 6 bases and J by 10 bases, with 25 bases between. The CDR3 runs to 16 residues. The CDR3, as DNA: TGTGCCAGTAGACCACGGGTAGCGGCTACTTTGGGGGAGCAGTTCTTC. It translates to CASRPRVAATLGEQFF.

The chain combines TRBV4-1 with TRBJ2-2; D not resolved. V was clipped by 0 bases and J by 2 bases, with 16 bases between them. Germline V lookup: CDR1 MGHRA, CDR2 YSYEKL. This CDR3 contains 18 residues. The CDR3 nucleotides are TGCGCCAGCAGCCAAGATGAAGTCCTTTCTATTAACACCGGGGAGCTGTTTTTT. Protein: CASSQDEVLSINTGELFF.